This T cell receptor beta chain came from a study of blood T cell repertoires in COVID-19. Study in general: Acute and convalescent COVID-19 specimens originated in the United States, Italy and Spain. Sources were T cells, B-cell-depleted T cells, or PBMCs; the material itself was cDNA or gDNA.

V was clipped by 1 base and J by 6 bases, with 7 bases between them. The CDR3 consists of 13 residues. Germline V CDR1 and CDR2: SNHLY, FYNNEI. In the source study's methods: Amplifying reference gene primers gave estimates of nucleated cell counts. The assay was immunoSEQ multiplex PCR, and TCRdb's table has in-frame clones only and misses some. The DNA was the basis for D and trimming; V, J and clone size are from that table. The data hold 61,000 or so clones, with about nine tenths observed a single time. The TCR was taken from a woman between 50 and 59 years old with active or convalescent COVID-19. Sequenced: peripheral blood. This chain links TRBV2 with TRBJ2-1, with D maybe TRBD2 (5 bases). For the CDR3, the DNA is TGTGCCAGCAGTGAAGTAGGAGGCAATGAGCAGTTCTTC. It yields the protein CASSEVGGNEQFF.